This paragraph covers one T cell receptor beta chain sequence. The data derive from a study of blood T cell repertoires in COVID-19. V was cut by 0 bases and J by 5 bases, with 17 bases left in between. This CDR3 spans 16 amino acids. Germline V gene sequence: CDR1 GTSNPN, CDR2 SVGIG (reference sequence). In the source study's methods: Reference gene primer amplification in the assay estimated nucleated cell counts. Profiled with immunoSEQ multiplex PCR; TCRdb holds only in-frame clones, not every one. The D gene and trimming were derived from the DNA, and the V and J assignments and clone size from that table. The profile shows approximately 240,000 clones, under 85% of them singletons.

This chain links TRBV30 with TRBJ1-3; maybe TRBD1 (6 bases). Material: peripheral blood. The TCR comes from a woman aged 40 to 50 with active or convalescent COVID-19. CDR3 sequence: CAWSVLGAGPRNTIYF. CDR3 nucleotides: TGTGCCTGGAGTGTATTGGGGGCCGGCCCTAGAAACACCATATATTTT.